A selection of T cell receptor beta chains follows, all from one sample in a study of read filtering for tumor transcriptome and immune sequencing. Each CDR3 protein gets one entry after TCRdb re-called the reads with MiXCR. This sample yields approximately 62,000 distinct CDR3 sequences, of which roughly a fifth are seen a single time; 9.5% to 13% belongs to the top ten. Source material: a population of CD138-negative cells sorted from bone marrow. The receptors shown here come from a donor at least 40 years old with multiple myeloma. CDR3s include the opening cysteine and the closing phenylalanine or tryptophan. A D gene is named only where the DNA matches it firmly. Part of the rows lack a size; the others show once, few, many or a class for expanded clones.

TGTGCCAGCAGCTTAGCTTCTTCCTACGAGCAGTACTTC,CASSLASSYEQYF,TRBJ2-7,medium-sized,-,TRBV7-6
TGTGCCAGCAGCTTAGTCTCGGACAGGGGGCGAAGTCAGCCCCAGCATTTT,CASSLVSDRGRSQPQHF,TRBJ1-5,many,TRBD1,TRBV7-9
TGTGCCACCAGTGATGGAGGCTTGGCGTGGGGCAGAGAGACCCAGTACTTC,CATSDGGLAWGRETQYF,TRBJ2-5,many,-,TRBV24-1
TGTGCCAGCAGTGGGGGACTAGCGGGAGGGACTAGCACAGATACGCAGTATTTT,CASSGGLAGGTSTDTQYF,TRBJ2-3,many,TRBD2,TRBV6-2/TRBV6-3
TGTGCCCGCAGCTTGCGAAGCGGTCAAGGCGAGCAGTACTTC,CARSLRSGQGEQYF,TRBJ2-7,-,-,TRBV5-5
TGTGCCAGCAGCCAAGATGGTGCCCAAGAGCAGTTCTTC,CASSQDGAQEQFF,TRBJ2-1,many,-,TRBV3-1
TGCAGTGCTAGAGTGGGGCTAGCGGGGTACAATGAGCAGTTCTTC,CSARVGLAGYNEQFF,TRBJ2-1,many,TRBD2,TRBV20-1
TGTGCCAGCACCTCGGGGTACTACGAGCAGTACTTC,CASTSGYYEQYF,TRBJ2-7,-,-,TRBV10-3
TGTGCCAGCAATAGACTTGGCCGGACTAGGGGAAATGAGCAGTTCTTC,CASNRLGRTRGNEQFF,TRBJ2-1,many,TRBD2,TRBV28
TGCGCCAGCAGTGCAACTAGCGGGCAAGAGACCCAGTACTTC,CASSATSGQETQYF,TRBJ2-5,many,TRBD2,TRBV10-2
TGTGCTAGCAGCTTAACGTTCGTGGCAGGTGGTGAGCAGTTCTTC,CASSLTFVAGGEQFF,TRBJ2-1,many,-,TRBV7-7
TGTGCTAGCAGTCCAACTAGCGGGCCCAATACGCAGTATTTT,CASSPTSGPNTQYF,TRBJ2-3,many,TRBD2,TRBV7-7
TGCAGTGCTAGAGATCCGACTAGCGGGAGCGGGATCAATGAGCAGTTCTTC,CSARDPTSGSGINEQFF,TRBJ2-1,many,TRBD2,TRBV20-1
TGCAGTGCTAGAGATGGGACAGGTGGAAGGTACGAGCAGTACTTC,CSARDGTGGRYEQYF,TRBJ2-7,many,TRBD1,TRBV20-1
TGTGCCAGCAGCTTAGCGGGGTCCTTGTCGGCGGGAGAGGTTGAGCAGTTCTTC,CASSLAGSLSAGEVEQFF,TRBJ2-1,-,TRBD2,TRBV7-9
TGTGCCAGTAGTTTCTTGGGCAATCAGCCCCAGCATTTT,CASSFLGNQPQHF,TRBJ1-5,many,-,TRBV19
TGTGCCAGCTCTACCGGGCTAGCGCCTAGCACAGATACGCAGTATTTT,CASSTGLAPSTDTQYF,TRBJ2-3,many,-,TRBV2
TGCAGTGCTAGAGATCAGCGTATCGGGACCCGGTACGAGCAGTACTTC,CSARDQRIGTRYEQYF,TRBJ2-7,-,-,TRBV20-1
TGTGCCAGCAGTTACTCGTCAGGGGGCTCGACCTATGGCTACACCTTC,CASSYSSGGSTYGYTF,TRBJ1-2,many,TRBD1,TRBV6-2/TRBV6-3
TGTGCCAGCAGCGTCGGACTAGCGGGGATGTACGAGCAGTACTTC,CASSVGLAGMYEQYF,TRBJ2-7,-,TRBD2,TRBV7-8
TGCGCCAGCAGCCAGGACAGGGGGCGATCGTCAGGGTCACCCCTCCACTTT,CASSQDRGRSSGSPLHF,TRBJ1-6,medium-sized,TRBD1,TRBV4-1
TGTGCCAGCAGTAGGGGTGGCAATCAGCCCCAGCATTTT,CASSRGGNQPQHF,TRBJ1-5,few,-,TRBV7-8
TGTGCCAGCAGCGAAGGATACACAGATACGCAGTATTTT,CASSEGYTDTQYF,TRBJ2-3,many,-,TRBV7-2
TGTGCCAGCAGCCAAGTATTGGAAACCGGGGAGCTGTTTTTT,CASSQVLETGELFF,TRBJ2-2,many,-,TRBV4-2
TGTGCCAGCAGTTTCCCCGGGGAGCTGTTTTTT,CASSFPGELFF,TRBJ2-2,many,-,TRBV28
TGTGCCAGCAGTTTAGTGACAGGCCGTACTGAAGCTTTCTTT,CASSLVTGRTEAFF,TRBJ1-1,many,-,TRBV28
TGTGCCAGCAGCCCCCTTCCGGGACAAGACACCGGGGAGCTGTTTTTT,CASSPLPGQDTGELFF,TRBJ2-2,-,-,TRBV14